This T cell receptor beta chain was sequenced for a study of blood T cell repertoires in COVID-19. Study overall: Sources were T cells, B-cell-depleted T cells, or PBMCs; the material itself was cDNA or gDNA.

Trimming removed 4 bases from V and 1 base from J; junction bases left unmatched: 10. This CDR3 contains 17 residues. CDR1 SGHVS and CDR2 FQNEAQ come from the germline V gene. The table came from immunoSEQ multiplex PCR; TCRdb's copy has only in-frame clones and leaves some out. Altogether 250,000 or so clones are present, about 91% being singletons, with the ten largest covering 1.3% to 1.5%. The rearrangement links TRBV7-8 to TRBJ2-1, with TRBD2 matching 7 bases. This clonotype was obtained from a man at least 80 years old with acute or convalescent COVID-19. Material: peripheral blood. The CDR3 region is CASSYPRAGESYNEQFF. The CDR3 DNA is TGTGCCAGCAGCTACCCCAGGGCGGGAGAGTCCTACAATGAGCAGTTCTTC.